The clone carrying this TCR beta chain showed up just once. The antigen is undetermined. The data were obtained in a study of OX40 agonist ivuxolimab in advanced cancers. Study overall: Age averaged around 59 years (range 23 to 79), and more than 80% were male. Eligibility admitted prior anti-PD-1, anti-PD-L1 or anti-CTLA-4 therapy; approximately 40% had some. Study outcomes and limitations: Average numbers of expanded clones were greater in CD8+ T cells than in CD4+.

This table comes from immunoSEQ multiplex PCR, and its TCRdb copy is limited to in-frame clones, with some not included. Altogether 9,500 to 10,000 clones are present, around 92% being singletons, with the ten largest covering 9.5% to 15%. Baseline was the first blood sampling point, followed by cycle 4 day 1 and cycle 7 day 1. CDR1 SGHRS and CDR2 YFSETQ come from the germline V gene. The CDR3 is 12 residues long. V lost 4 bases, J lost 9 bases, and 14 bases lay in between. This chain uses TRBV5-1 with TRBJ2-7; maybe TRBD1 (7 bases). This TCR was recovered from an adult with an advanced solid tumor such as melanoma, head and neck, liver or kidney cancer. The sample consisted of CD4+ or CD8+ T cells sorted from blood, taken in a trial of the OX40 agonist ivuxolimab. The CDR3 is CASSPDREVQYF. The CDR3 DNA is TGCGCCAGCAGCCCTGACAGGGAGGTGCAGTACTTC.